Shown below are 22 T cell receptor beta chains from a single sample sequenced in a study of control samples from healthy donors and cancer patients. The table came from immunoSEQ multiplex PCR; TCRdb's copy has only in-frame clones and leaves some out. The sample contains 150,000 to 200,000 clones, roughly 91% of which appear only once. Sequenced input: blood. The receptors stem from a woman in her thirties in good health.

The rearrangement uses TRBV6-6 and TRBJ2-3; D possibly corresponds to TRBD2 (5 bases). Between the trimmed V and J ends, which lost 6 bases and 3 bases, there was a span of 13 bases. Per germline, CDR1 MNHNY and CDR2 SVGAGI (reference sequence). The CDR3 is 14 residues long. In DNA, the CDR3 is TGTGCCAGCAGCCCTAGAACGGGGACAGATACGCAGTATTTT. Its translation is CASSPRTGTDTQYF.

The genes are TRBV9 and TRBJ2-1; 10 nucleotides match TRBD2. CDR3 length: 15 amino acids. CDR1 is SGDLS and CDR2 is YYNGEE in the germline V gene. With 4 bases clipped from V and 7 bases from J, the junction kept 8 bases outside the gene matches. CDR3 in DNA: TGTGCCAGCAGCATAAGCGGGAGGGCCAATAATGAGCAGTTCTTC. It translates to CASSISGRANNEQFF.

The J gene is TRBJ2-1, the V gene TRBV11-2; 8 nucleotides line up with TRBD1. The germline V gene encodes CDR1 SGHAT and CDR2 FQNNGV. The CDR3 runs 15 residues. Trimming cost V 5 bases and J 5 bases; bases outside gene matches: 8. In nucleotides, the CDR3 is TGTGCCAGCAGCCCCGGGGACAGGTCCCACAATGAGCAGTTCTTC. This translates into CASSPGDRSHNEQFF.

The CDR3 sequence is CASSLRVFDEKLFF. The CDR3, as DNA: TGTGCCAGCAGTTTACGGGTTTTTGATGAAAAACTGTTTTTT. This chain connects TRBV27 to TRBJ1-4; D not resolved. The CDR3 consists of 14 residues. Germline V gene lookup returns CDR1 MNHEY and CDR2 SMNVEV (reference sequence). V was shortened by 2 bases and J by 6 bases, with 10 bases between the two germline ends.

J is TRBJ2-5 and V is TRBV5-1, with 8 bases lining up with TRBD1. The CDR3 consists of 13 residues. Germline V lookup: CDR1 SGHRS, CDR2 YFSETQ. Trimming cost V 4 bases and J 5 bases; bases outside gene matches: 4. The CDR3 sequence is CASSGQGGETQYF. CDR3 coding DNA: TGCGCCAGCAGCGGACAGGGCGGGGAGACCCAGTACTTC.

The DNA for the CDR3 is TGTGCCAGCAGTGAAACTCAGGGGGCGAGGAAAGCTTTCTTT. It encodes CASSETQGARKAFF. V gene TRBV6-1 combines with J gene TRBJ1-1; 8 nucleotides line up with TRBD1. Germline V CDR1 and CDR2: MNHNS, SASEGT. The CDR3 covers 14 residues. V lost 2 bases, J lost 9 bases, and 8 bases stayed unmatched.

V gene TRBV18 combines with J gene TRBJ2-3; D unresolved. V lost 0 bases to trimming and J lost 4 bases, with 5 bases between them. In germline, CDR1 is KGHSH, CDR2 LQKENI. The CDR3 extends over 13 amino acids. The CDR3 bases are TGTGCCAGCTCACCACCCTATTCAGATACGCAGTATTTT. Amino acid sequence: CASSPPYSDTQYF.

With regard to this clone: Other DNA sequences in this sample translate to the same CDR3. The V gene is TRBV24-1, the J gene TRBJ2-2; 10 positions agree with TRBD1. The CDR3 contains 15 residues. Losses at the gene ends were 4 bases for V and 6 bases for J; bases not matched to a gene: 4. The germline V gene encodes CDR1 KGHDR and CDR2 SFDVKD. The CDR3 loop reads CATSDPGQGSGELFF. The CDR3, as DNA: TGTGCCACCAGTGACCCGGGACAGGGGTCCGGGGAGCTGTTTTTT.

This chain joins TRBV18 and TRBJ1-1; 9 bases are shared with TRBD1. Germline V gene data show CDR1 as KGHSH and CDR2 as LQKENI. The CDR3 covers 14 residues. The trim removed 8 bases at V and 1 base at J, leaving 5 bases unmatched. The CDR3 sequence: CASLEDRGNTEAFF. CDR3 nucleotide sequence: TGTGCCAGCCTAGAGGACAGGGGGAACACTGAAGCTTTCTTT.

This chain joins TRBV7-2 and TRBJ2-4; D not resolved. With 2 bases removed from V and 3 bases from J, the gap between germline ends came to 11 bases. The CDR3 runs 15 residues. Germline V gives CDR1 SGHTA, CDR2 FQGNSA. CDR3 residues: CASSLQVVGKNIQYF. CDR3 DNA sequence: TGTGCCAGCAGCTTACAGGTGGTTGGCAAAAACATTCAGTACTTC.

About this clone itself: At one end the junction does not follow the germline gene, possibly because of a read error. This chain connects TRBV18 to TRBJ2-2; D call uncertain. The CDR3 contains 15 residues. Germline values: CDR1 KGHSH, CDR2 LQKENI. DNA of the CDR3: TGTGTCAGCTCACCACGGACGGCGAACACCGGGGAGCTGTTTTTT. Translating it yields CVSSPRTANTGELFF.

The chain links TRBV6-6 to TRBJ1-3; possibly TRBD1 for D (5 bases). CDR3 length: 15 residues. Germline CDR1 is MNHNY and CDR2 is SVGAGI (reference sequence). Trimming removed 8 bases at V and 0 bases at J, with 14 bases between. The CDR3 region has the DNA TGTGCCAGCGGGAGGGGCACAAGCTCTGGAAACACCATATATTTT. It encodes CASGRGTSSGNTIYF.

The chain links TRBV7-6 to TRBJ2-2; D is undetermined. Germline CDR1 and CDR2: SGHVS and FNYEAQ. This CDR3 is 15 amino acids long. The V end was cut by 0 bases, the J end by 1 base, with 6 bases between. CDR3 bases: TGTGCCAGCAGCTTAGCGCTCAGGAACACCGGGGAGCTGTTTTTT. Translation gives CASSLALRNTGELFF.

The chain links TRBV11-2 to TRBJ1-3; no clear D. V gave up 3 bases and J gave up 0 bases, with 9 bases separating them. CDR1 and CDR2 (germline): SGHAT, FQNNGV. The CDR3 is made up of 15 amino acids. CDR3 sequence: CASSLLQFSGNTIYF. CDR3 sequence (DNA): TGTGCCAGCAGCTTGCTGCAATTCTCTGGAAACACCATATATTTT.

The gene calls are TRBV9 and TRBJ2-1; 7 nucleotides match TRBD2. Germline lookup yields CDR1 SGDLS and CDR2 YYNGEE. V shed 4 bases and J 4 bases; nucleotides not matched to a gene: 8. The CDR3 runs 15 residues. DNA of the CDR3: TGTGCCAGCAGCCCCCCGGGACTAACGTACAATGAGCAGTTCTTC. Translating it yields CASSPPGLTYNEQFF.

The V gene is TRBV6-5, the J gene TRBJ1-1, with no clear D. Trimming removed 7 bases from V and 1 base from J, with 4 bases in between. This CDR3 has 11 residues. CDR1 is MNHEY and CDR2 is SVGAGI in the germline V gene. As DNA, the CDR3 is TGTGCCAGCACCCCGAACACTGAAGCTTTCTTT. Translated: CASTPNTEAFF.

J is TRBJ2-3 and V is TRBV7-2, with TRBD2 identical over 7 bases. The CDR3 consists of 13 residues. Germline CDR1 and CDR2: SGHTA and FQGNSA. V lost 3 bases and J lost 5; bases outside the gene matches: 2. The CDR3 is CASSFRGVDTQYF. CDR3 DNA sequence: TGTGCCAGCAGCTTTCGGGGGGTAGATACGCAGTATTTT.

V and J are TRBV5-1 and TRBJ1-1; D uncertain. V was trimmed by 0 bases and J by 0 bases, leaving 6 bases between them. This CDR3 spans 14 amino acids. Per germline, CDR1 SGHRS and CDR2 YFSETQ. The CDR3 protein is CASSLGHLNTEAFF. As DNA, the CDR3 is TGCGCCAGCAGCTTGGGACACCTGAACACTGAAGCTTTCTTT.

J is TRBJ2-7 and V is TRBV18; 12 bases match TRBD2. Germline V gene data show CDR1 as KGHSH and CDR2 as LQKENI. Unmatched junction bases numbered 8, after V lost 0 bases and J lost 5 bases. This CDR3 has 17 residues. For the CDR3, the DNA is TGTGCCAGCTCACCACCGGCGATGACTAGCGGGAGCCACGAGCAGTACTTC. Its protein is CASSPPAMTSGSHEQYF.

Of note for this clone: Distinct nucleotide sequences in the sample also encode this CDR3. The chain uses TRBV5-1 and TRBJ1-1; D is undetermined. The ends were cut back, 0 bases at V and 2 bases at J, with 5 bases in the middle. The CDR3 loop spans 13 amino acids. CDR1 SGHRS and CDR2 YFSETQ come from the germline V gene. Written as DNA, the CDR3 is TGCGCCAGCAGCTTGGCGGTTAACACTGAAGCTTTCTTT. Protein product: CASSLAVNTEAFF. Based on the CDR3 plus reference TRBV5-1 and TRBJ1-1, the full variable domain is KAGVTQTPRYLIKTRGQQVTLSCSPISGHRSVSWYQQTPGQGLQFLFEYFSETQRNKGNFPGRFSGRQFSNSRSEMNVSTLELGDSALYLCASSLAVNTEAFFGQGTRLTVV.

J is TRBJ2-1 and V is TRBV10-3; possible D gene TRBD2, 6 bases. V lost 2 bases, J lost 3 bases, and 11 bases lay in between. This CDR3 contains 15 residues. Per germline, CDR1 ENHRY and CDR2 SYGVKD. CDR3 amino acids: CAISEGADYYNEQFF. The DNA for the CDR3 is TGTGCCATCAGTGAGGGGGCGGACTACTACAATGAGCAGTTCTTC.

DNA of the CDR3: TGTGCCAGCAGCTTAGTCCGGGGCGGGCTAGAGACCCAGTACTTC. Its translation is CASSLVRGGLETQYF. This chain connects TRBV11-2 to TRBJ2-5; D could derive from TRBD1 or TRBD2 (5 bases each). Looked up from germline, CDR1 is SGHAT and CDR2 is FQNNGV. V lost 1 base, J lost 4 bases, and 13 bases lay in between. The CDR3 covers 15 residues.